Listed below are T cell receptor beta chains from one sample, sequenced in a study of response to subunit inactivated influenza vaccine. MiXCR, applied by TCRdb to the RT-PCR reads, yields one record per CDR3 protein. The sample consists of 500,000 to 600,000 distinct CDR3 sequences, about 10% of them appearing once. The same specimen was also included in a second study, on T cells expressing NK-cell markers.

This specimen was PBMCs from blood, taken on the day of vaccination. The receptors stem from a man between 50 and 59 years old who received an inactivated influenza vaccine. The CDR3 runs from the conserved cysteine through the conserved F or W. Each record gives: CDR3 protein, V gene, J gene.

CDR3: CASSLGDGYQPQHF
V: TRBV12-3/TRBV12-4
J: TRBJ1-5

CDR3: CASSSFLRRPGTGATGLSF
V: TRBV27
J: TRBJ2-7

CDR3: CAWVGTSGPPETQYF
V: TRBV30
J: TRBJ2-5

CDR3: CASSFWTNTDTQYF
V: TRBV28
J: TRBJ2-3

CDR3: CSARRSSGGTGELFF
V: TRBV20-1
J: TRBJ2-2

CDR3: CASSYGGAADTEAFF
V: TRBV6-5
J: TRBJ1-1

CDR3: CASSLESGQPQHF
V: TRBV7-2
J: TRBJ1-5

CDR3: CASSSSVDTGELFF
V: TRBV5-1
J: TRBJ2-2

CDR3: CASSAGLLTGELFF
V: TRBV7-2
J: TRBJ2-2

CDR3: CASSPLVAGLSYNEQFF
V: TRBV4-3
J: TRBJ2-1

CDR3: CASSLAGGRNTGELFF
V: TRBV5-1
J: TRBJ2-2

CDR3: CSASGGANELKYF
V: TRBV20-1
J: TRBJ2-7

CDR3: CASSSRAQGGDTQYF
V: TRBV11-2
J: TRBJ2-3

CDR3: CASSLLAGFYEQYF
V: TRBV7-2
J: TRBJ2-7

CDR3: CSVGMKRGGTDTQYF
V: TRBV20-1
J: TRBJ2-3

CDR3: CASSQTRYQETQYF
V: TRBV4-1
J: TRBJ2-5

CDR3: CAISESRDRASGNTIYF
V: TRBV10-3
J: TRBJ1-3

CDR3: CASSLGDFYNEQFF
V: TRBV28
J: TRBJ2-1

CDR3: CASSVGGLSSTDTQYF
V: TRBV9
J: TRBJ2-3

CDR3: CASSQDRGSPLHF
V: TRBV4-3
J: TRBJ1-6

CDR3: CSAIPGGGASGELFF
V: TRBV20-1
J: TRBJ2-2

CDR3: CASSQDVAAWNTEAFF
V: TRBV4-2
J: TRBJ1-1

CDR3: CSVEDLGAGGYEQYF
V: TRBV29-1
J: TRBJ2-7

CDR3: CASSPGFYNEQFF
V: TRBV7-9
J: TRBJ2-1

CDR3: CASSLGTTRVYEQYF
V: TRBV27
J: TRBJ2-7

CDR3: CASSQVSGFDTQYF
V: TRBV4-3
J: TRBJ2-3

CDR3: CASRLGTGSTQYF
V: TRBV6-2/TRBV6-3
J: TRBJ2-3

CDR3: CASSYRRGRNEKLFF
V: TRBV6-5
J: TRBJ1-4

CDR3: CASSYSTGGIYPYTF
V: TRBV6-5
J: TRBJ1-2

CDR3: CSARRGTGTTDTQYF
V: TRBV20-1
J: TRBJ2-3

CDR3: CASSFGFGKETQYF
V: TRBV7-8
J: TRBJ2-5

CDR3: CATSMGGHDYEQYF
V: TRBV24-1
J: TRBJ2-7

CDR3: CASSHTSGSVHNEQFF
V: TRBV14
J: TRBJ2-1

CDR3: CASSFLAGNTDTQYF
V: TRBV12-3/TRBV12-4
J: TRBJ2-3

CDR3: CASSLGTVRSNQPQHF
V: TRBV5-5
J: TRBJ1-5

CDR3: CASSFVREGGYEQYF
V: TRBV12-3/TRBV12-4
J: TRBJ2-7

CDR3: CASSSSVGYEQYF
V: TRBV7-8
J: TRBJ2-7

CDR3: CASSLWPVGTGGKDTQYF
V: TRBV7-6
J: TRBJ2-3

CDR3: CASSASGGEQFF
V: TRBV18
J: TRBJ2-1

CDR3: CSATPGLPWANEQFF
V: TRBV20-1
J: TRBJ2-1

CDR3: CASSVGPGNEQFF
V: TRBV5-5
J: TRBJ2-1

CDR3: CASSQDRVETGELFF
V: TRBV4-3
J: TRBJ2-2

CDR3: CSVGLGLGGYTF
V: TRBV29-1
J: TRBJ1-2

CDR3: CASSSRGTGGYGYTF
V: TRBV7-9
J: TRBJ1-2

CDR3: CSARGSTDTQYF
V: TRBV20-1
J: TRBJ2-3

CDR3: CSARGGTSGNDEQYF
V: TRBV20-1
J: TRBJ2-7